What follows describes a single T cell receptor (beta chain). The CDR3 is made up of 16 amino acids. Germline trimming cut 0 bases from V and 2 bases from J; bases unmatched to any gene: 7. Germline CDR1 SGDLS, CDR2 YYNGEE. The data belong to a study of T cell changes during pregnancy in multiple sclerosis. Only in-frame clones appear in the TCRdb table, and some are missing; sequencing was by immunoSEQ multiplex PCR. The sample has around 67,000 clones, around 90% seen once. This sequence joins TRBV9 and TRBJ2-7, with 8 positions matching TRBD2. The clonotype was recovered from a female donor in good health, enrolled as a control in a pregnancy study. Sequencing was performed on peripheral blood, taken after pregnancy. In nucleotides, the CDR3 is TGTGCCAGCAGCGTAGCTACGAGCGGGAGTACCTACGAGCAGTACTTC. Its protein product is CASSVATSGSTYEQYF.